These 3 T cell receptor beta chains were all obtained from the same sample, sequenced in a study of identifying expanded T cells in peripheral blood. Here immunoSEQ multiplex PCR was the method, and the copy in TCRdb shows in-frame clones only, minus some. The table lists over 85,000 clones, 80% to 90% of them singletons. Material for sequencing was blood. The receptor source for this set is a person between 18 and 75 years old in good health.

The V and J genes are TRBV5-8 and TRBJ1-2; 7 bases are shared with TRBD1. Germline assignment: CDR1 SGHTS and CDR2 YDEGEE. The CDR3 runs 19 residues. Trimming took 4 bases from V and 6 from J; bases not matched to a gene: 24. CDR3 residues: CASSQPHYDRAVKVDGYTF. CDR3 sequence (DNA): TGTGCCAGCAGCCAGCCTCATTATGACAGGGCGGTCAAAGTTGATGGCTACACCTTC. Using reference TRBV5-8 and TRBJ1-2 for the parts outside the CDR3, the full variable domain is EAGVTQSPTHLIKTRGQQATLRCSPISGHTSVYWYQQALGLGLQFLLWYDEGEERNRGNFPPRFSGRQFPNYSSELNVNALELEDSALYLCASSQPHYDRAVKVDGYTFGSGTRLTVV.

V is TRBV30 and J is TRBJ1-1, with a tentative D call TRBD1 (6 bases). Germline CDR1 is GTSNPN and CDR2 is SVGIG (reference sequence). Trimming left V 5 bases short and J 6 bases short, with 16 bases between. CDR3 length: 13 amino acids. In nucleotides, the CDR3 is TGTGCCTGGTTTGACAGGTACGTCGCTGAAGCTTTCTTT. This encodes CAWFDRYVAEAFF.

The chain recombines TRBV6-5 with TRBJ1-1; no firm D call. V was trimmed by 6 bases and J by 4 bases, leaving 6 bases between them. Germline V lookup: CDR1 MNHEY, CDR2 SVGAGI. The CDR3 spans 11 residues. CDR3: CASSTRTEAFF. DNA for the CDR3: TGTGCCAGCAGCACACGCACTGAAGCTTTCTTT.